The clone carrying this T cell receptor beta chain came up many times. The sample is drawn from a study of CD8 T cells in ankylosing spondylitis. Germline CDR1 SGHTA, CDR2 FQGNSA. This CDR3 contains 15 residues. V was trimmed by 4 bases and J by 3 bases, leaving 15 bases between them. TCRdb independently ran MiXCR on the 5' RACE reads; one entry per CDR3 protein. This table holds around 130,000 distinct CDR3 sequences, 6% to 8.5% found once. The sequence derives from a male donor with ankylosing spondylitis or in good health (not recorded which). The sequenced sample consisted of blood, either unsorted or a sorted T cell fraction (not recorded which). The chain recombines TRBV7-2 with TRBJ1-2; the D gene is possibly TRBD1 (6 bases). The CDR3, as DNA: TGTGCCAGCAGCTCTGACCGGGACACGTACTATGGCTACACCTTC. This encodes CASSSDRDTYYGYTF.